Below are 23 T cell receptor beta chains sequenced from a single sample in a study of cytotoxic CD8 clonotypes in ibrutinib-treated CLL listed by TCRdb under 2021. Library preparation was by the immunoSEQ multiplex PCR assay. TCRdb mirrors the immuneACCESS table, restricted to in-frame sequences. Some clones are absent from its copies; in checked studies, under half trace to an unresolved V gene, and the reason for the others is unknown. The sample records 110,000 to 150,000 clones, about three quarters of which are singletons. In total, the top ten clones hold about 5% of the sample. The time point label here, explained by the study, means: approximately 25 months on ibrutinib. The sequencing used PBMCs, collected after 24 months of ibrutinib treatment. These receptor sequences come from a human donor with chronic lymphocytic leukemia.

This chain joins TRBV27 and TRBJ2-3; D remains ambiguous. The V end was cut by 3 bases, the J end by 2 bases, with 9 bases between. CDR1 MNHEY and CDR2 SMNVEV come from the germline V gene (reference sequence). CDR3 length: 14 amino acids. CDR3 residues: CASSLAAPTDTQYF. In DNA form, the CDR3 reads TGTGCCAGCAGTTTGGCGGCCCCCACAGATACGCAGTATTTT.

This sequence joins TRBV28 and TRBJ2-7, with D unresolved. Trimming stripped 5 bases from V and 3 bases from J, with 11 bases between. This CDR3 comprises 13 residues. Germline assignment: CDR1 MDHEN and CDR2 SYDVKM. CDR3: CASSPRQDYEQYF. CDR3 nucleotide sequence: TGTGCCAGCAGTCCCCGCCAAGACTACGAGCAGTACTTC.

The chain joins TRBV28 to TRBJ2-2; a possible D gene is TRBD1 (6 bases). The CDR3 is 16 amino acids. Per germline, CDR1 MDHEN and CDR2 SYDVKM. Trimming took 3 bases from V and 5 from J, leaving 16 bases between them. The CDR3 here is CASSFVRGWGTGELFF. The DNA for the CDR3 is TGTGCCAGCAGTTTTGTCAGGGGCTGGGGGACCGGGGAGCTGTTTTTT.

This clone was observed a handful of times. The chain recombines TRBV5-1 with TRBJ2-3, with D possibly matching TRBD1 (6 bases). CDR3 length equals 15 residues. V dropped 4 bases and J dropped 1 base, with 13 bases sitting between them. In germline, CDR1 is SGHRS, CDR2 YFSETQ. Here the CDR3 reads CASSPTPGGTDTQYF. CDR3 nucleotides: TGCGCCAGCAGCCCGACCCCAGGGGGCACAGATACGCAGTATTTT.

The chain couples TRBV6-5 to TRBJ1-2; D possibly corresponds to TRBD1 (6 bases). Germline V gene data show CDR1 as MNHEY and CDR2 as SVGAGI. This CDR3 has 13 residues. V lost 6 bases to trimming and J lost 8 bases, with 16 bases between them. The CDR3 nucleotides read TGTGCCAGCAGACCCGGGACATTGAGGGGCTACACCTTC. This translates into CASRPGTLRGYTF.

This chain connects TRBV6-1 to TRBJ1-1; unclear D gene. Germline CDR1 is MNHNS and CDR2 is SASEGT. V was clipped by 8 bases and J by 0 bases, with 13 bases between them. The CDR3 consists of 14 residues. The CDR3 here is CASAPSPVNTEAFF. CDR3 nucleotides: TGTGCCAGCGCCCCGAGCCCCGTGAACACTGAAGCTTTCTTT.

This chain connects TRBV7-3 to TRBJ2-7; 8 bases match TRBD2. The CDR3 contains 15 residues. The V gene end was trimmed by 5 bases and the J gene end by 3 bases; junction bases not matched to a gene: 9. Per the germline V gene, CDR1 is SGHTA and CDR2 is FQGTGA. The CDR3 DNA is TGTGCCAGCAGCGCCCCGGGACTAGGTCTCTACGAGCAGTACTTC. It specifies CASSAPGLGLYEQYF.

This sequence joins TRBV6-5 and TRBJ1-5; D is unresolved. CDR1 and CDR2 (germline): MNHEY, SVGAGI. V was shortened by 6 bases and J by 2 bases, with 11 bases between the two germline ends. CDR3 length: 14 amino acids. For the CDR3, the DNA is TGTGCCAGCAGCCGCGGCTATGGCAATCAGCCCCAGCATTTT. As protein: CASSRGYGNQPQHF.

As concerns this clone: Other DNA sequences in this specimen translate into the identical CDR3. The CDR3 nucleotides read TGCGCCAGCAGCTTGGAGCTAGCGGGAGGGCCGGGAGAGACCCAGTACTTC. It yields the protein CASSLELAGGPGETQYF. The chain combines TRBV5-1 with TRBJ2-5, with 12 bases matching TRBD2. With V trimmed by 0 bases and J by 4 bases, 7 bases remained unmatched. Germline CDR1 SGHRS, CDR2 YFSETQ. The CDR3 consists of 17 residues. Using reference TRBV5-1 and TRBJ2-5 for the parts outside the CDR3, the full variable domain is KAGVTQTPRYLIKTRGQQVTLSCSPISGHRSVSWYQQTPGQGLQFLFEYFSETQRNKGNFPGRFSGRQFSNSRSEMNVSTLELGDSALYLCASSLELAGGPGETQYFGPGTRLLVL.

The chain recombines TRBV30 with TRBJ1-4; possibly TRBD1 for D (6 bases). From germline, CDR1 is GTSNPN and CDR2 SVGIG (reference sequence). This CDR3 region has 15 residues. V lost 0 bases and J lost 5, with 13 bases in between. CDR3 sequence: CAWSVGGTGNEKLFF. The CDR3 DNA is TGTGCCTGGAGTGTTGGGGGAACAGGGAATGAAAAACTGTTTTTT.

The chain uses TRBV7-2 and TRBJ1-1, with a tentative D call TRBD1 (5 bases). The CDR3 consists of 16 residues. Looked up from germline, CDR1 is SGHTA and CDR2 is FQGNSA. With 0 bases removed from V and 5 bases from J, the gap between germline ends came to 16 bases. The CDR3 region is CASSLAPGRGGTEAFF. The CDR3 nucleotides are TGTGCCAGCAGCTTAGCCCCAGGTCGGGGGGGGACTGAAGCTTTCTTT.

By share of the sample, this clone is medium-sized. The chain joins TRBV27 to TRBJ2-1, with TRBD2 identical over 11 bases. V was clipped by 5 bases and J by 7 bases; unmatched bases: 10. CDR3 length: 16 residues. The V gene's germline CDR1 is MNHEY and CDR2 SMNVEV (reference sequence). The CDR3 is CASSPIAGGPWNEQFF. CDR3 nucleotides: TGTGCCAGCAGTCCAATAGCGGGAGGGCCGTGGAATGAGCAGTTCTTC.

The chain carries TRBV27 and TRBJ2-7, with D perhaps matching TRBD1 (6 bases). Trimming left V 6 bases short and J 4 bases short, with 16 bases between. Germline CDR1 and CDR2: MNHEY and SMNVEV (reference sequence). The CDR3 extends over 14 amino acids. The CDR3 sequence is CASSPRAGVYEQYF. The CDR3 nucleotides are TGTGCCAGCAGCCCCCGGGCAGGGGTTTACGAGCAGTACTTC.

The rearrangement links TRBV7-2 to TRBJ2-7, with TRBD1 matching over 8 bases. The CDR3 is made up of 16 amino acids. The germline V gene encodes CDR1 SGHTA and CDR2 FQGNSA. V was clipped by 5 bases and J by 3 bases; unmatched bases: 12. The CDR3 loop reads CASSPSGGQGVYEQYF. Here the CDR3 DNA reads TGTGCCAGCAGCCCGAGTGGTGGACAGGGTGTCTACGAGCAGTACTTC.

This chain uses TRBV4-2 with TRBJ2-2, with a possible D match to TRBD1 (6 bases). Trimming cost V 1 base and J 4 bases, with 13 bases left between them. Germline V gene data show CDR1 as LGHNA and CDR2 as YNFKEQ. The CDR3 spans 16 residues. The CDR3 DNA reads TGTGCCAGCAGCCAAGTCGGTCAGGGGCCCACCGGGGAGCTGTTTTTT. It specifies CASSQVGQGPTGELFF.

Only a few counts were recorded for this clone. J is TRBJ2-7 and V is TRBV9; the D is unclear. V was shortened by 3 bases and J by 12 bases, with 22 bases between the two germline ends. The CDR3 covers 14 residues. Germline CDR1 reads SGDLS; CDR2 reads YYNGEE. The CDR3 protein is CASSANPIVPLVYF. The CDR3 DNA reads TGTGCCAGCAGCGCCAACCCAATAGTCCCGCTGGTGTACTTC.

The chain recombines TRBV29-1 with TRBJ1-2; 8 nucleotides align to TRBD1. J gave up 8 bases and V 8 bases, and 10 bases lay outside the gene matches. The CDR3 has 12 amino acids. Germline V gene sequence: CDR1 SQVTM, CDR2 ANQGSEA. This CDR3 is CSSRGQAGGYTF. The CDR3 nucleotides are TGCAGCTCCAGGGGACAGGCGGGGGGCTACACCTTC.

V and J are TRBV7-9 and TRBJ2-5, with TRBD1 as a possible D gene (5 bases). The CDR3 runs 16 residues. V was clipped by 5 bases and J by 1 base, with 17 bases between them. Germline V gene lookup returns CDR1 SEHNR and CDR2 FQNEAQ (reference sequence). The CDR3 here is CASSPSGMSGQETQYF. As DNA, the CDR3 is TGTGCCAGCAGCCCTTCAGGGATGTCCGGCCAAGAGACCCAGTACTTC. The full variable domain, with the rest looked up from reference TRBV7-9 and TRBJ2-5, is DTGVSQNPRHKITKRGQNVTFRCDPISEHNRLYWYRQTLGQGPEFLTYFQNEAQLEKSRLLSDRFSAERPKGSFSTLEIQRTEQGDSAMYLCASSPSGMSGQETQYFGPGTRLLVL.

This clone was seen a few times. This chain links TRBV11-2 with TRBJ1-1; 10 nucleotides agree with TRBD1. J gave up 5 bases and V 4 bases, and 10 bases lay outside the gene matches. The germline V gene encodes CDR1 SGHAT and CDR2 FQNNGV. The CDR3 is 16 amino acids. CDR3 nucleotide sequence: TGTGCCAGCAGCTCCGGACAGGGGGTGGGAAAGACTGAAGCTTTCTTT. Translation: CASSSGQGVGKTEAFF.

CDR3 loop: CASSPGGGDNEQFF. The CDR3 DNA reads TGTGCCAGCTCACCAGGGGGTGGGGACAATGAGCAGTTCTTC. This chain connects TRBV18 to TRBJ2-1; possibly TRBD1 or TRBD2 for D (5 bases each). The germline V and J ends were trimmed by 2 bases and 5 bases, with 10 bases remaining between them. Germline values: CDR1 KGHSH, CDR2 LQKENI. The CDR3 covers 14 residues.

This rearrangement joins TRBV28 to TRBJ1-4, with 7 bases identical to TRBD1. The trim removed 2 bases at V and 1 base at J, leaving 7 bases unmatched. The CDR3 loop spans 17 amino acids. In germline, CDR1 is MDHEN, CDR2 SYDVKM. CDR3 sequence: CASSLPAGGGTNEKLFF. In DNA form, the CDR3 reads TGTGCCAGCAGTTTACCGGCAGGGGGGGGAACTAATGAAAAACTGTTTTTT. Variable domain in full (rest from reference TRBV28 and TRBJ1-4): DVKVTQSSRYLVKRTGEKVFLECVQDMDHENMFWYRQDPGLGLRLIYFSYDVKMKEKGDIPEGYSVSREKKERFSLILESASTNQTSMYLCASSLPAGGGTNEKLFFGSGTQLSVL.

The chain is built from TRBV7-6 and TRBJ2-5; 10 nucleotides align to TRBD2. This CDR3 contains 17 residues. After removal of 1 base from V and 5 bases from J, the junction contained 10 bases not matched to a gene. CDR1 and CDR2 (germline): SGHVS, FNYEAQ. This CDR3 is CASSLVPSGSSGETQYF. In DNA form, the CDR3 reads TGTGCCAGCAGCTTAGTGCCTAGCGGGAGTTCGGGTGAGACCCAGTACTTC. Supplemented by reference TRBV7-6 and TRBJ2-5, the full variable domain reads GAGVSQSPRYKVTKRGQDVALRCDPISGHVSLYWYRQALGQGPEFLTYFNYEAQQDKSGLPNDRFSAERPEGSISTLTIQRTEQRDSAMYRCASSLVPSGSSGETQYFGPGTRLLVL.

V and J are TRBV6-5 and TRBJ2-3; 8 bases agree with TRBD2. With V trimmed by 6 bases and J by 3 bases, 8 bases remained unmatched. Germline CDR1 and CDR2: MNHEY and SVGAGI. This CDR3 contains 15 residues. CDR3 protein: CASSQGGTRTDTQYF. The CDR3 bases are TGTGCCAGCAGCCAAGGGGGGACTAGGACAGATACGCAGTATTTT.